This T cell receptor (beta chain) is drawn from a study of T cell responses to AZD1222 COVID-19 vaccine (dated by TCRdb to the early 2020s). For context, the study as a whole: AZD1222 recipients given second doses at about 4 weeks or at about 12 weeks were pooled, since spike-specific TCR depth and breadth were not found to differ between the two schedules. A total of 233 trial participants underwent TCR sequencing, of whom 207 received two doses of AZD1222 and some 25 received two doses of the MenACWY control vaccine. Trial participants were enrolled by age into 18-55, 56-69 and 70-plus year subgroups, with about 150, 27 and 61 TCR-sequenced participants respectively.

Regarding this clone: Its target antigen remains unknown. No quality values exist for individual bases; no much larger clone is one base distant.

The time point label corresponds to: baseline before first vaccination. Vaccinee samples were obtained from the UK trials COV001 and COV002, which included a single-blind randomized controlled phase 2/3 trial of AZD1222 (ChAdOx1 nCoV-19) in healthy adults. Trial participant PBMC samples were collected at day 0 and day 28 after the second dose for TCRbeta chain sequencing. What the research found in general, with its limitations: Reportedly, almost half of the unique spike-specific TCRs recognized epitopes lying outside the regions that are mutated in the B.1.351 and B.1.1.7 variants. Because no day 14 peak-response samples were available, the repertoires could be characterized only after the peak T cell response. After two AZD1222 doses, spike-specific TCR breadth and depth were significantly higher than at day 0 and than in MenACWY recipients. Conclusions about previously exposed vaccinees are limited, since just six AZD1222 recipients were seropositive for SARS-CoV-2 at baseline. In the small 56-69-year group, the increase in depth fell short of significance, most likely because of low power. The whole spike protein was spanned by vaccine-associated CD4 TCRs, and dominant responses were seen in regions 160-218 and 743-854. Participants were mostly white British and included more females than males, and it was suggested by the authors that clonal diversity may have been underestimated.

The CDR3 regions of human TCRbeta chains were subjected to immunosequencing. In the source study's methods: Repertoire TCRs were checked for matches against a reference library of SARS-CoV-2-specific TCRs that had been generated using the MIRA antigen-specificity platform. Breadth was defined as the fraction of unique TCRs that were SARS-CoV-2-associated, and depth was defined as the fraction of total T cells that were SARS-CoV-2-associated. Each spike-specific TCR was assigned to its reactive spike region and to a CD4 or CD8 class using the MIRA data. Log10-transformed breadth and depth values were compared by one-way ANOVA with Sidak's multiple comparisons tests. TCRdb limited this immuneACCESS table to in-frame rearrangements with V and J called. A share of clones is missing; checked studies link under half to unresolved V genes, and the rest is unexplained. That table furnishes V, J and clone size, whereas the DNA furnished D and trimming. The sample includes about 140,000 clones, with roughly 92% observed a single time. The ten largest clones capture roughly 1.8% of the sample.

The CDR3 starts with the cysteine, ends with the phenylalanine, and has 15 residues. Only the CDR3 DNA is retained, 45 bases long and in frame from the first base. V is cut by 6 bases and J by 3 bases, and the space between the germline ends is 16 bases. Sequences SGHRS (CDR1) and YFSETQ (CDR2) are obtained from the germline V gene. The receptor was derived from an adult in good health. Sample: peripheral blood, taken on day 0 of AZD1222 vaccination. The V and J segments used are TRBV5-1 and TRBJ2-1; the D gene is not confidently resolved. In nucleotide form, the sequence is TGCGCCAGCACCCTTATGGCGTCAGGCTACAATGAGCAGTTCTTC. This encodes CASTLMASGYNEQFF.